The source of this TCR beta chain is a study of identical twins. In this sample, this clonotype turned up once. As yet, its antigen is unknown. Template switching created a universal primer site, and the cDNA included unique molecular identifiers. TCRdb processed the 5' RACE reads anew with MiXCR; each CDR3 protein has one entry. This table holds a few hundred thousand distinct CDR3 sequences, about 10% found once. The study's findings and limits: A partial confounding effect on zero-insertion analyses could come from invariant MAIT and iNKT cells. Abundant beta clonotypes from cord blood had fewer insertions, unlike memory repertoires, which showed none.

Trimming took off 5 bases at V and 5 bases at J, with 10 bases between the two ends. Per the germline V gene, CDR1 is SGHNT and CDR2 is YENEEA. This CDR3 spans 12 amino acids. The gene calls are TRBV11-3 and TRBJ2-7; D might be TRBD2 (6 bases). This receptor was obtained from a woman aged 45-65 years in good health. The sequenced material came from naive T cells sorted from blood. The CDR3 coding sequence is TGTGCCAGCAGCGCTACGGGGGACGAGCAGTACTTC. Translated: CASSATGDEQYF. Full variable domain (missing parts from reference TRBV11-3 and TRBJ2-7): EAGVVQSPRYKIIEKKQPVAFWCNPISGHNTLYWYLQNLGQGPELLIRYENEEAVDDSQLPKDRFSAERLKGVDSTLKIQPAELGDSAVYLCASSATGDEQYFGPGTRLTVT.